The 19 T cell receptor beta chains presented below share a single source sample, sequenced in a study of cytomegalovirus exposure and HLA in healthy donors. The PCR contained 60 Vbeta and 13 Jbeta primers. Clones were sequenced by immunoSEQ multiplex PCR, and TCRdb holds only the in-frame ones, with some missing. The sample consists of 150,000 to 200,000 clones, around 86% of them appearing once. The sequenced material came from PBMCs. These receptor sequences come from a man aged 35-49 years in good health and CMV-seropositive.

The chain uses TRBV4-3 and TRBJ2-2; 12 nucleotides line up with TRBD2. The trim removed 4 bases at V and 2 bases at J, leaving 11 bases unmatched. The length of the CDR3 is 19 residues. Germline V CDR1 and CDR2: LGHNA, YSLEER. The CDR3 DNA sequence: TGCGCCAGCAGCCCCGGCTGGCTAGCGGGGGGGCCAAACACCGGGGAGCTGTTTTTT. The encoded protein is CASSPGWLAGGPNTGELFF.

V is TRBV3-2 and J is TRBJ1-6; TRBD1 was called by the table and not checked on the DNA. TRBV3-2 is a pseudogene segment. This CDR3 is 8 amino acids long. CDR3 loop: CANSRDTF. In DNA, the CDR3 is TGTGCCAACTCCAGGGACACCTTT.

The chain links TRBV19 to TRBJ2-5; TRBD2 aligns across 10 bases. V was clipped by 5 bases and J by 4 bases; unmatched bases: 4. Germline lookup yields CDR1 LNHDA and CDR2 SQIVND (reference sequence). The CDR3 has 14 residues. Here the CDR3 reads CASSATSGLETQYF. For the CDR3, the DNA is TGTGCCAGTAGTGCGACTAGCGGGTTAGAGACCCAGTACTTC.

This chain links TRBV27 with TRBJ2-7; perhaps TRBD2 as D (6 bases). Germline lookup yields CDR1 MNHEY and CDR2 SMNVEV (reference sequence). Trimming left V 5 bases short and J 0 bases short, with 11 bases between. The CDR3 loop spans 14 amino acids. CDR3 coding DNA: TGTGCCAGCAGTGCGGGACCGATCTCCTACGAGCAGTACTTC. Its translation: CASSAGPISYEQYF.

The chain links TRBV30 to TRBJ1-6; no reliable D call. The germline V gene encodes CDR1 GTSNPN and CDR2 SVGIG (reference sequence). This CDR3 region has 12 residues. V was clipped by 3 bases and J by 5 bases, with 5 bases between them. The CDR3 region is CAWSVHNSPLHF. Written as DNA, the CDR3 is TGTGCCTGGAGCGTTCATAATTCACCCCTCCACTTT.

This clone was detected once. V is TRBV4-3 and J is TRBJ2-1, with D unclear. The V end lost 4 bases, the J end lost 0 bases, and 10 bases lay between the germline ends. Germline V lookup: CDR1 LGHNA, CDR2 YSLEER. The CDR3 covers 15 residues. The CDR3 spells CASSPIPSSYNEQFF. The DNA of the CDR3 is TGCGCCAGCAGCCCTATTCCTAGCTCCTACAATGAGCAGTTCTTC.

This clone has only one observation. This sequence joins TRBV29-1 and TRBJ1-2, with unresolved D. Germline loops: CDR1 SQVTM, CDR2 ANQGSEA. Between the trimmed V and J ends, which lost 0 bases and 2 bases, there was a span of 10 bases. This CDR3 region has 14 residues. The CDR3 reads CSVEEAVSNYGYTF. CDR3 sequence (DNA): TGCAGCGTTGAAGAGGCAGTCTCGAACTATGGCTACACCTTC.

The V gene is TRBV7-9, the J gene TRBJ1-2; 7 nucleotides agree with TRBD1. Germline loops: CDR1 SEHNR, CDR2 FQNEAQ (reference sequence). This CDR3 is 15 amino acids long. The junction had 9 bases not matched to a gene; V was cut back by 4 bases and J by 4 bases. CDR3: CASSSGGSLLYGYTF. CDR3 bases: TGTGCCAGCAGCTCAGGGGGGAGCTTACTCTATGGCTACACCTTC.

V is TRBV4-3 and J is TRBJ2-1; 8 nucleotides match TRBD2. J lost 7 bases, V lost 0 bases, and 11 bases had no gene match. Germline CDR1 LGHNA, CDR2 YSLEER. CDR3 length: 17 amino acids. The CDR3 here is CASSQDLLLAVKNEQFF. DNA of the CDR3: TGCGCCAGCAGCCAAGATCTGCTACTAGCGGTAAAAAATGAGCAGTTCTTC.

The CDR3 region has the DNA TGTGCTAGTGGTTTGACCCCAGGGGGGTCCTACGAGCAGTACTTC. Translating gives CASGLTPGGSYEQYF. The V gene is TRBV12-5, the J gene TRBJ2-7, with a possible D match to TRBD1 (7 bases). Germline-derived CDR1 and CDR2 are LGHNT and FRNRAP. Trimming took 2 bases from V and 1 from J, leaving 12 bases between them. The CDR3 runs 15 residues.

This chain joins TRBV5-4 and TRBJ2-7; 12 positions match TRBD1. The CDR3 is 16 amino acids. The J segment lost 4 bases and the V segment lost 4 bases, leaving 9 bases of the junction unmatched. Germline loops: CDR1 SGHNT, CDR2 YYREEE (reference sequence). The CDR3 DNA is TGTGCCAGCAGCCTTCGGCCGGGACAGGGGGCATACGAGCAGTACTTC. Residues: CASSLRPGQGAYEQYF.

The rearrangement links TRBV5-1 to TRBJ2-5, with 9 bases identical to TRBD1. TRBJ2-7 matches the DNA end more closely, so the J call is doubtful. The CDR3 contains 14 residues. Per the germline V gene, CDR1 is SGHRS and CDR2 is YFSETQ. The CDR3 region has the DNA TGCGCCAGCAGCTTGTCGGGACAGGGTCTCGAGCAGTACTTC. Encoded protein: CASSLSGQGLEQYF.

This chain joins TRBV7-3 and TRBJ2-1; 9 nucleotides match TRBD2. CDR1 is SGHTA, CDR2 FQGTGA, per germline. This CDR3 comprises 16 residues. J lost 8 bases, V lost 5 bases, and 13 bases had no gene match. The CDR3 sequence is CASSRQGGGAGYEQFF. For the CDR3, the DNA is TGTGCCAGCAGCCGACAAGGCGGGGGGGCGGGCTATGAGCAGTTCTTC.

The chain couples TRBV5-1 to TRBJ1-1, with D hard to call. The CDR3 runs 15 residues. Between the trimmed V and J ends, which lost 4 bases and 5 bases, there was a span of 18 bases. Germline CDR1 and CDR2: SGHRS and YFSETQ. The CDR3 DNA reads as TGCGCCAGCAGCCGGGGTGGGGAAAGAAGAACTGAAGCTTTCTTT. Translation gives CASSRGGERRTEAFF.

CDR3: CASSIQAGANEQFF. The CDR3 nucleotides read TGTGCCAGTAGTATTCAAGCGGGGGCCAATGAGCAGTTCTTC. The chain has TRBV19 and TRBJ2-1, with 8 bases lining up with TRBD2. From germline, CDR1 is LNHDA and CDR2 SQIVND (reference sequence). This CDR3 comprises 14 residues. V dropped 3 bases and J dropped 6; count of bases not matched to a gene: 4.

As to this clone: The same CDR3 also results from other DNA sequences found in this sample. The chain carries TRBV9 and TRBJ2-7; D call uncertain. Trimming pared 3 bases from V and 1 base from J, leaving 5 bases between. Germline-derived CDR1 and CDR2 are SGDLS and YYNGEE. The CDR3 has 12 amino acids. The CDR3 loop is CASSAESYEQYF. CDR3 in DNA: TGTGCCAGCAGCGCGGAGTCCTACGAGCAGTACTTC.

The chain is built from TRBV5-8 and TRBJ1-4, with D unresolved. V lost 2 bases and J lost 5, with 19 bases in between. The CDR3 extends over 17 amino acids. Germline assignment: CDR1 SGHTS and CDR2 YDEGEE. CDR3 DNA: TGTGCCAGCAGCTTCCCGCAAACTCTCAAACCCAATGAAAAACTGTTTTTT. As protein: CASSFPQTLKPNEKLFF.

CDR3 in amino acids: CASSLVRSTDTQYF. The CDR3 DNA reads as TGTGCCAGCAGCTTGGTCCGGAGCACAGATACGCAGTATTTT. V and J are TRBV5-4 and TRBJ2-3; no clear D. This CDR3 region has 14 residues. Germline assignment: CDR1 SGHNT and CDR2 YYREEE (reference sequence). Trimming shortened V by 0 bases and J by 0 bases, and 5 bases separated the two germline ends.

The V gene is TRBV6-1, the J gene TRBJ2-5, with D perhaps matching TRBD2 (6 bases). There are 14 residues in the CDR3. Germline lookup yields CDR1 MNHNS and CDR2 SASEGT. V lost 3 bases and J 5 bases, leaving 13 bases between the germline ends. In nucleotides, the CDR3 is TGTGCCAGCAGTGACCCGCGGGGATTGGAGACCCAGTACTTC. Protein: CASSDPRGLETQYF.